This entry describes one TCR beta chain. This receptor's antigen is unknown. Base qualities are not recorded, but no much larger clone differs from it by a single base. The immunoSEQ Assay was used to sequence TCRbeta CDR3 regions. After extraction, genomic DNA underwent amplification by bias-controlled multiplex PCR, followed by high-throughput sequencing. In the paper's pipeline: To quantify the absolute abundance of each unique TCRbeta CDR3 region, sequences were collapsed and filtered. T cell fraction was estimated by normalizing TCRbeta template counts to usable DNA, with usable DNA measured through amplification of reference genes found in all nucleated cells. Repertoire TCRs were annotated as SARS-CoV-2-specific when V gene, CDR3 amino acid sequence and J gene were exactly matched to a known reactive TCR set. The reference SARS-CoV-2 TCR set was derived from MIRA and filtered for enrichment in COVID-19-positive ImmuneCODE repertoires, a step that removed public or cross-reactive TCRs. Based on the MIRA antigens, annotated TCRs were further analysed at the level of specific ORF or position within ORF. Breadth was defined as the number of annotated unique rearrangements divided by the total number of unique productive rearrangements, and depth was defined as the summed frequency of the annotated unique rearrangements. Group comparisons of TCR breadth used two-sided Wilcoxon rank-sum tests. Not all clones reach the TCRdb copy of this immuneACCESS table, which keeps in-frame sequences only. Checked studies attribute under half of the gap to unresolved V genes and leave the rest unexplained. The V and J calls and clone size are taken from that table; D and trimming were inferred from the DNA. This sample gives around 300,000 clones in total; approximately 86% of them show up just once. The biggest ten clones account for approximately 12% of the sample.

The intended sense of this specimen's treatment or condition label: about 20 received Ad26.COV2.S at low or high dose, single or two shots; about five received placebo; per-sample allocation not given. Repertoires of vaccine and placebo recipients were sequenced from samples taken on day 63 after the first injection. Cohort 1b enrolled around 23 adults aged 18-55 years at a single site in Boston, USA, between 29 July and 7 August 2020. As a vaccine, Ad26.COV2.S was a replication-incompetent adenovirus type 26 vector that expressed a prefusion-stabilized SARS-CoV-2 spike protein derived from the original Wuhan strain. The sample is drawn from a study of Ad26.COV2.S vaccination and SARS-CoV-2 variants (dated by TCRdb to the early 2020s). About the study as a whole: Donors in the vaccine arm were drawn from COV1001, a phase I-IIa trial of Ad26.COV2.S in healthy adults that was multicentre, randomized, double-blind and placebo-controlled. Ad26.COV2.S was given intramuscularly at 5x10^10 or 1x10^11 viral particles, as a single shot or as two shots 56 days apart. TCRbeta repertoire sequencing was used to assess the specificity and breadth of SARS-CoV-2-reactive T cell receptors after Ad26.COV2.S vaccination. A total of 32 samples were included in the TCR-sequenced set, comprising some 20 Ad26.COV2.S vaccine recipients, 5 placebo recipients and 8 SARS-CoV-2 convalescent individuals. Trial participants were randomized into five groups of five, in which low-dose or high-dose Ad26.COV2.S was given once or twice, or placebo was given on both occasions. Investigators remained blinded to trial group allocation during experiments and outcome assessment.

The germline V gene sets CDR1 to MNHNS and CDR2 to SASEGT. The CDR3 numbers 14 residues from cysteine through phenylalanine. Only CDR3 DNA is held: 42 bases, read in frame from base 1. V loses 0 bases of germline sequence and J loses 2 bases, and the interval between the two ends is 5 bases. Broad study findings and their caveats: Higher spike-specific TCR breadth was observed in Ad26.COV2.S recipients than in placebo recipients (P = 0.0014). The study lacked the statistical power to compare responses across vaccine doses or regimens. It was noted by the authors that total T cell responses may have been underestimated by the TCR breadth and depth analyses. Comparable non-spike TCR breadth was observed between vaccine and placebo recipients, consistent with only spike being contained in the vaccine. After vaccination, substantial breadth of spike-specific CD8+ and CD4+ T cell responses was reported.

The sequenced sample was peripheral blood, obtained in a trial of Ad26.COV2.S vaccine versus placebo. The clonotype originates from a person aged 18 to 65 who received the Ad26.COV2.S COVID-19 vaccine or a placebo. The chain is assembled from TRBV6-1 and TRBJ1-5, with no confident D gene call. The DNA reads as follows: TGTGCCAGCAGTGAAGCAGGAGGCAATCAGCCCCAGCATTTT. This encodes CASSEAGGNQPQHF.